The entry below gives a single T cell receptor (beta chain) sequence along with its context. Some clones are missing from TCRdb's copy, which holds only in-frame ones; the method was immunoSEQ multiplex PCR. The sample records 110,000 to 150,000 clones, 88% being singletons. This specimen comes from a study of control samples from healthy donors and cancer patients. From germline, CDR1 is SGHTA and CDR2 FQGTGA. The CDR3 runs to 13 residues. V lost 5 bases, J lost 5 bases, and 3 bases stayed unmatched. This TCR came from a woman aged 25 to 39 in good health. Material for sequencing was blood. This chain joins TRBV7-3 and TRBJ2-1, with 7 bases that match TRBD2. CDR3 sequence: CASSAGTNNEQFF. CDR3 sequence (DNA): TGTGCCAGCAGCGCCGGGACTAACAATGAGCAGTTCTTC. The complete variable domain, with remaining parts taken from reference TRBV7-3 and TRBJ2-1, reads GAGVSQTPSNKVTEKGKYVELRCDPISGHTALYWYRQSLGQGPEFLIYFQGTGAADDSGLPNDRFFAVRPEGSVSTLKIQRTERGDSAVYLCASSAGTNNEQFFGPGTRLTVL.